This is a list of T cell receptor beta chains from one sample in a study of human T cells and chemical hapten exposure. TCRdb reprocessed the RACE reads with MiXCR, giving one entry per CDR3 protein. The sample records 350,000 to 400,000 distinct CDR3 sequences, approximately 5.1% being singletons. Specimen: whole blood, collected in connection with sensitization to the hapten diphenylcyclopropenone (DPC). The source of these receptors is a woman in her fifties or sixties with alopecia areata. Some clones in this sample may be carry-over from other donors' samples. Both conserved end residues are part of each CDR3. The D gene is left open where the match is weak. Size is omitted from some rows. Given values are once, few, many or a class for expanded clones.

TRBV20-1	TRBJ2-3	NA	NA	TGCAGTGCTAGTGGTAAAAGCACAGATACGCAGTATTTT	CSASGKSTDTQYF
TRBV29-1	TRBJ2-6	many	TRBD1	TGCAGCGTGACAGGGACAGGGTCTGGGGCCAACGTCCTGACTTTC	CSVTGTGSGANVLTF
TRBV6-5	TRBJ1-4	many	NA	TGTGCCAGCAGCCCGGGCGGGGTAGGTGAAAAACTGTTTTTT	CASSPGGVGEKLFF
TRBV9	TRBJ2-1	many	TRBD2	TGTGCCAGCAGCGTAGACCCAGCGGGGAAGGTCAATGAGCAGTTCTTC	CASSVDPAGKVNEQFF
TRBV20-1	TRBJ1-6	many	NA	TGCAGTGCTAGACGTTCCGCATGGGGGTCAAATTCACCCCTCCACTTT	CSARRSAWGSNSPLHF
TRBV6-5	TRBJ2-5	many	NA	TGTGCCAGCAGTCGAGACATCGCGGAGACCCAGTACTTC	CASSRDIAETQYF
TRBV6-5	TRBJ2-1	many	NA	TGTGCCAGCAGTTACAGGGGATCCTCCTACAATGAGCAGTTCTTC	CASSYRGSSYNEQFF
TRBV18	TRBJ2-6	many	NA	TGTGCCAGCTCACCAGGGGGCATCTACTCTGGGGCCAACGTCCTGACTTTC	CASSPGGIYSGANVLTF
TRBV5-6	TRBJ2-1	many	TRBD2	TGTGCCAGCAGCTTGGAGTCTAGCGGGGGGGCGTACAATGAGCAGTTCTTC	CASSLESSGGAYNEQFF
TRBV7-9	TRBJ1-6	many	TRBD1	TGTGCCAGCAGCCCGACGGGACAGAAAATGGCGTCCCTCCACTTT	CASSPTGQKMASLHF
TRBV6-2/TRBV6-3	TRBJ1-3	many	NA	TGTGCCAGCAGTTACTCGAACGAGCCCCGGGACACCATATATTTT	CASSYSNEPRDTIYF
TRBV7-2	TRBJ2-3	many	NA	TGTGCCAGCAGCTTAGCTGGTAGCGGCAGCACAGATACGCAGTATTTT	CASSLAGSGSTDTQYF
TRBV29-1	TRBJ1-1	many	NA	TGCAGCGTTGGGGGGGGCAGTGAAGCTTTCTTT	CSVGGGSEAFF
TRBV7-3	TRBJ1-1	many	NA	TGTGCCAGCAGCTCAGGACCCGCGGGCACTGAAGCTTTCTTT	CASSSGPAGTEAFF
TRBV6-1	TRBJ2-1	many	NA	TGTGCCAGCAGTGAACTACGGGCAGGGTACAATGAGCAGTTCTTC	CASSELRAGYNEQFF
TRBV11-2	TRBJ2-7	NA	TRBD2	TGTGCCAGCAGCTTAGACCTAGCGGGAGTCCACGAGCAGTACTTC	CASSLDLAGVHEQYF
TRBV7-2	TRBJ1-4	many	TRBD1	TGTGCCAGCAGCCCGACAAGGGGGCTGAGTAATGAAAAACTGTTTTTT	CASSPTRGLSNEKLFF
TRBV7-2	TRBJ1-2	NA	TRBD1	TGTGCCAGCTCGGGGATCCCAGGGGGAATGTACTATGGCTACACCTTC	CASSGIPGGMYYGYTF
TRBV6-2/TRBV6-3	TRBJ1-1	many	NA	TGTGCCAGCACCCAAACGGGGGACCGCACTGAAGCTTTCTTT	CASTQTGDRTEAFF
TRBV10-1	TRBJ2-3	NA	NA	TGCGCCAGCAGTGAGTGGCCACGCACAGATACGCAGTATTTT	CASSEWPRTDTQYF
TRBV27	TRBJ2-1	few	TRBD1	TGTGCCAGCAGTTTCTGGGACAGGGGTGGTGAGCAGTTCTTC	CASSFWDRGGEQFF
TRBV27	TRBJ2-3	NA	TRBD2	TGTGCCAGCAGTCACGGGAGGGCGAGTGATACGCAGTATTTT	CASSHGRASDTQYF
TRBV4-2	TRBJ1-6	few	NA	TGTGCCAGCAGCCAAGATCCGGGTCGGGGGAATTCACCCCTCCACTTT	CASSQDPGRGNSPLHF
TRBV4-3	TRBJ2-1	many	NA	TGCGCCAGCAGCCAGGGATCCAGGGGCTCCTACAATGAGCAGTTCTTC	CASSQGSRGSYNEQFF
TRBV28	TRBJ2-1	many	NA	TGTGCCAGCAGTTTATTTAACTACAATGAGCAGTTCTTC	CASSLFNYNEQFF
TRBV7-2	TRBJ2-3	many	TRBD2	TGTGCCAGCAGCTTTCAAGCGGGGGGCACAGATACGCAGTATTTT	CASSFQAGGTDTQYF
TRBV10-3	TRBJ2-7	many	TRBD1	TGTGCCATCAGTTTCGGACAGGGCTACGAGCAGTACTTC	CAISFGQGYEQYF
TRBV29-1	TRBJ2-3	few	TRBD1	TGCAGCGGATCGACAGGGGGGACAGATACGCAGTATTTT	CSGSTGGTDTQYF
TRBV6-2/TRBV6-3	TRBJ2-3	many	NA	TGTGCCAGCAGTTACTCGAAAGGAATGGTCGCAGATACGCAGTATTTT	CASSYSKGMVADTQYF
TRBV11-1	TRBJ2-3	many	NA	TGTGCCAGCAGCTTATATGGCTTCACAGATACGCAGTATTTT	CASSLYGFTDTQYF
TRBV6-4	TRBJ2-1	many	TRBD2	TGTGCCAGCAGCCGGGGCCGGGCTAGCGGGAGGGACAATGAGCAGTTCTTC	CASSRGRASGRDNEQFF
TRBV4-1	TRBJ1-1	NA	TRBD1	TGCGCCAGCAGCCCCGCCAGGGGGCAAGACACTGAAGCTTTCTTT	CASSPARGQDTEAFF
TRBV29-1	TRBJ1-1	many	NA	TGCAGCGTTATGAACACTGAAGCTTTCTTT	CSVMNTEAFF
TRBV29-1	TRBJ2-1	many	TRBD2	TGCAGCGTTCGTAGCGGGAGTTACAATGAGCAGTTCTTC	CSVRSGSYNEQFF
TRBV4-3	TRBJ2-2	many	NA	TGCGCCAGCAGCCAAGAGAGAAACACCGGGGAGCTGTTTTTT	CASSQERNTGELFF
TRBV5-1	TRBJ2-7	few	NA	TGCGCCAGCGGTCGTGGAGGGGGCTCCGAGCAGTACTTC	CASGRGGGSEQYF
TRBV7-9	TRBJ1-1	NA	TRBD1	TGTGCCTTAAGGCAGGGGGAGGTGAACACTGAAGCTTTCTTT	CALRQGEVNTEAFF
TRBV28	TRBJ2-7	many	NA	TGTGCCAGCACCCTCCCAGGACAGACCTTCTTC	CASTLPGQTFF
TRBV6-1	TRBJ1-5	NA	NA	TGTGCCAGCAGTCAGGAATGGGGGAGCAATCAGCCCCAGCATTTT	CASSQEWGSNQPQHF
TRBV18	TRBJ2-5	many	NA	TGTGCCAGCTCACCGGGTGGAGGCCAAGAGACCCAGTACTTC	CASSPGGGQETQYF
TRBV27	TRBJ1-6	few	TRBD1	TGTGCCAGCAGTTTATTGGACAGGGATTCACCCCTCCACTTT	CASSLLDRDSPLHF
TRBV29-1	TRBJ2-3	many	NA	TGCAGCGTTTCGGCCACAGATACGCAGTATTTT	CSVSATDTQYF
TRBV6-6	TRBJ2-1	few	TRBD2	TGTGCCAGCACCCACGGGGAGGGAGGTTACAATGAGCAGTTCTTC	CASTHGEGGYNEQFF
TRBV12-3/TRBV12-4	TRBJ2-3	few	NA	TGTGCCAGCAGTTTATGGGGGTACACAGATACGCAGTATTTT	CASSLWGYTDTQYF